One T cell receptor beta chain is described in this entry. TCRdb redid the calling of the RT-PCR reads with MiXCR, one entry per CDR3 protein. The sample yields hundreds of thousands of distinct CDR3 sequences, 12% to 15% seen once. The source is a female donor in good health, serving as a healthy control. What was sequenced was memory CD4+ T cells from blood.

CDR3 loop: CASSRTSGRTLSTDTQYF. DNA of the CDR3: TGTGCCAGCAGTAGGACTAGCGGGAGGACCCTTAGCACAGATACGCAGTATTTT. The gene calls are TRBV2 and TRBJ2-3; 14 positions match TRBD2. Germline V gene lookup returns CDR1 SNHLY and CDR2 FYNNEI. V lost 5 bases to trimming and J lost 0 bases; unmatched junction nucleotides: 7. The CDR3 length is 18 residues.